This TCR beta chain appears in the sequencing data of a study of blood T cell repertoires in COVID-19. Overall study context: Researchers got acute and convalescent COVID-19 samples from the United States, Italy and Spain. The cDNA or gDNA used as material had been derived from T cells, B-cell-depleted T cells, or PBMCs.

V was trimmed by 6 bases and J by 8 bases, leaving 13 bases between them. The CDR3 covers 13 residues. The germline gives CDR1 MNHEY, CDR2 SVGAGI. In the authors' methods: Researchers report that nucleated cell counts were estimated from reference gene primer amplification. The repertoire was sequenced with immunoSEQ multiplex PCR; TCRdb's copy has only in-frame clones and lacks some. The V and J calls and clone size were taken over from that table, and D and trimming were inferred from the DNA. Of around 43,000 clones in the sample, 70% to 90% were seen once. The sequenced sample consisted of peripheral blood. The sequence was collected from a man aged 45-65 years in a cohort sampled during active COVID-19. V is TRBV6-5 and J is TRBJ2-2, with no clear D. CDR3 sequence (DNA): TGTGCCAGCAGGGGTGACAACTCAGGGGAGCTGTTTTTT. Protein product: CASRGDNSGELFF.